The 9 T cell receptor beta chains listed next were all sequenced from one sample in a study of regulatory T cells in long-lasting Graves disease (dated by TCRdb to the early 2020s). According to the study, the label for this sample's time point signals: newly diagnosed GD, antithyroid drugs for less than 3 months. RNA was extracted from PBMCs in TRIzol for both TCR sequencing and RNA sequencing. The library was built by means of multiplex PCR. Instrument used: Illumina HiSeq 4000. iRepertoire HTBI primers and Arm-PCR amplification of CDR3 regions were used to construct TCR beta libraries. TCRdb trimmed public reads at Q25 via fastp, called clones via MiXCR and kept in-frame beta chains. Each record represents a unique CDR3 protein, reported with the most common genes and DNA among its rows. A total of over 500,000 distinct CDR3 sequences appear in this sample, roughly 15% of them only once. Around 19% of the sample goes to the ten largest clones.

The data were also submitted as part of a second study, on T cells in Graves' hyperthyroidism and ophthalmopathy.

The sequenced sample was peripheral blood mononuclear cells (PBMCs), obtained at new diagnosis, from a patient treated with antithyroid drugs. These receptor sequences come from a woman aged 25 to 39 with Graves disease. Donor details come from another sample of the same person, matched by shared clones.

In this sample, this clonotype turned up many times. The V call is TRBV6-1, the J call TRBJ1-1; no definite D call. This CDR3 region has 13 residues. With 6 bases removed from V and 1 base from J, the gap between germline ends came to 9 bases. Germline V gene lookup returns CDR1 MNHNS and CDR2 SASEGT. The chain's CDR3 is CASRHGENTEAFF. For the CDR3, the DNA is TGTGCCAGCAGGCACGGAGAGAACACTGAAGCTTTCTTT.

This clonotype was found many times. A read error is the likely source, as a far larger clone sits one nucleotide away. The chain recombines TRBV6-2 or TRBV6-3 with TRBJ1-1; D is uncertain. The CDR3 is 13 amino acids. Germline CDR1 reads MNHEY; CDR2 reads SVGEGT. Trimming removed 5 bases from V and 1 base from J, with 8 bases in between. The CDR3 reads CASSDGENTEAFF. The CDR3 DNA sequence: TGTGCCAGCAGTGACGGGGAGAACACTGAAGCTTTCTTT.

The chain carries TRBV20-1 and TRBJ1-2; 7 nucleotides match TRBD1. J was trimmed by 5 bases and V by 3 bases; bases with no gene match: 9. The CDR3 is made up of 14 amino acids. Looked up from germline, CDR1 is DFQATT and CDR2 is SNEGSKA (reference sequence). Here the CDR3 DNA reads TGCAGTGCTAGTAATGCCAGGGGGAAGTATGGCTACACCTTC. It encodes CSASNARGKYGYTF.

The chain carries TRBV20-1 and TRBJ1-5, with a tentative D call TRBD1 (5 bases). Germline CDR1 and CDR2: DFQATT and SNEGSKA (reference sequence). The CDR3 has 14 residues. CDR3 sequence: CSTIRVGGRQPQHF. In DNA form, the CDR3 reads TGCAGCACCATTAGGGTGGGGGGACGGCAGCCCCAGCATTTT.

This clonotype was seen more than once but under ten times. The chain combines TRBV18 with TRBJ1-4; 10 positions match TRBD1. CDR3 length: 16 amino acids. Trimming at V came to 6 bases and at J to 8 bases, leaving 12 bases not matched to a gene. Per the germline V gene, CDR1 is KGHSH and CDR2 is LQKENI. CDR3 nucleotide sequence: TGTGCCAGCTCCCCTACTCCCGGGACAGGGGAGGAAAAACTGTTTTTT. As protein: CASSPTPGTGEEKLFF.

A few counts support this clonotype. This sequence joins TRBV20-1 and TRBJ2-2; 11 bases agree with TRBD2. The germline gives CDR1 DFQATT, CDR2 SNEGSKA (reference sequence). The CDR3 covers 14 residues. V shed 5 bases and J 4 bases; nucleotides not matched to a gene: 3. The CDR3 nucleotides read TGCAGTGCTCTAGCGGGAGGAGGCACCGGGGAGCTGTTTTTT. It codes for CSALAGGGTGELFF.

The chain couples TRBV29-1 to TRBJ1-2, with a tentative D call TRBD1 (6 bases). CDR3 length: 13 residues. Germline CDR1 is SQVTM and CDR2 is ANQGSEA. The V gene lost 5 bases and the J gene lost 8 bases, with 18 bases spanning the gap. CDR3 coding DNA: TGCAGCGTTCGGGGGCTAGGGGTGGTAGGCTACACCTTC. It encodes CSVRGLGVVGYTF.

This clonotype has just a few counts. This chain uses TRBV20-1 with TRBJ1-5, with TRBD1 matching over 7 bases. Unmatched junction bases numbered 8, after V lost 0 bases and J lost 3 bases. Germline lookup yields CDR1 DFQATT and CDR2 SNEGSKA (reference sequence). The length of the CDR3 is 16 residues. CDR3 in DNA: TGCAGTGCTAGAGAAGGGCTGAGGGGGCTCAATCAGCCCCAGCATTTT. It translates to CSAREGLRGLNQPQHF.

V and J are TRBV5-6 and TRBJ1-2, with a tentative D call TRBD1 (5 bases). Trimming pared 4 bases from V and 8 bases from J, leaving 9 bases between. This CDR3 region has 11 residues. In germline, CDR1 is SGHDT, CDR2 YYEEEE. Here the CDR3 reads CASSPGTGYTF. In nucleotides, the CDR3 is TGTGCCAGCAGCCCTGGGACCGGCTACACCTTC.